This T cell receptor (beta chain) was captured by sequencing in a study of blood T cell repertoires in COVID-19. Seattle patient enrollment occurred during active infection, with longitudinal follow-up thereafter. The CDR3 is 13 residues long. The junction had 0 bases not matched to a gene; V was cut back by 3 bases and J by 7 bases. Germline CDR1 reads GTSNPN; CDR2 reads SVGIG (reference sequence). The protocol was immunoSEQ multiplex PCR, while the TCRdb copy is restricted to in-frame clones and leaves out a portion. This table holds 250,000 to 350,000 clones, less than 85% found once. The chain carries TRBV30 and TRBJ1-6, with 10 bases lining up with TRBD1. The sequenced sample was peripheral blood. This receptor was obtained from a human donor with COVID-19, enrolled during active disease. The donor label of this sample is uncertain. The CDR3 sequence is CAWRTGGNSPLHF. The CDR3 DNA reads as TGTGCCTGGAGGACAGGGGGCAATTCACCCCTCCACTTT.